The next 29 T cell receptor beta chains were all read from a single sample in a study of blood T cell repertoires in COVID-19. Sequencing was performed with immunoSEQ multiplex PCR; in TCRdb, only in-frame clones are kept and a portion is missing. Of 200,000 to 300,000 clones in the sample, approximately 90% were seen once. Material for sequencing was PBMCs or T cells enriched from blood (not recorded which). These receptors were taken from a woman aged 30 to 39 who had recovered from COVID-19.

V and J are TRBV5-6 and TRBJ1-5, with 7 bases that match TRBD1. CDR1 is SGHDT, CDR2 YYEEEE, per germline. The CDR3 length is 13 residues. V trimming: 0 bases; J trimming: 11 bases; junction bases outside the gene matches: 5. The CDR3: CASSLDRGSSQHF. The CDR3 region has the DNA TGTGCCAGCAGCTTGGACAGGGGATCTTCCCAGCATTTT.

A single count supports this clone. The chain links TRBV27 to TRBJ1-5, with 8 bases identical to TRBD1. The V segment lost 6 bases and the J segment 5 bases; nucleotides outside the gene matches: 12. The CDR3 has 16 residues. Germline CDR1 MNHEY, CDR2 SMNVEV (reference sequence). The DNA for the CDR3 is TGTGCCAGCAGGCCCCGGCAGGGGGCCGGGTATCAGCCCCAGCATTTT. Its protein is CASRPRQGAGYQPQHF.

The V gene is TRBV27, the J gene TRBJ1-1, with D possibly TRBD1 on 5 matching bases. The germline V gene encodes CDR1 MNHEY and CDR2 SMNVEV (reference sequence). There are 15 residues in the CDR3. V lost 3 bases, J lost 3 bases, and 14 bases lay in between. The CDR3 loop reads CASSFYSTGDTEAFF. The CDR3, as DNA: TGTGCCAGCAGTTTCTATTCGACGGGGGACACTGAAGCTTTCTTT.

This chain connects TRBV5-1 to TRBJ1-3, with D possibly being TRBD1 (5 bases). V lost 4 bases and J 2 bases, leaving 16 bases between the germline ends. The germline CDR1 and CDR2 sequences are SGHRS and YFSETQ. The CDR3 length is 16 residues. CDR3 in amino acids: CASSGGYPAAGNTIYF. CDR3 in DNA: TGCGCCAGCAGCGGGGGGTATCCGGCTGCTGGAAACACCATATATTTT.

The CDR3, as DNA: TGTGCCAGCAGTTTCGCGGACAGGTACAACTCTGGGGCCAACGTCCTGACTTTC. Its protein product is CASSFADRYNSGANVLTF. The genes are TRBV28 and TRBJ2-6, with 7 bases aligning to TRBD1. Germline V gene lookup returns CDR1 MDHEN and CDR2 SYDVKM. This CDR3 spans 18 amino acids. After removal of 3 bases from V and 0 bases from J, the junction contained 8 bases not matched to a gene.

The chain has TRBV11-3 and TRBJ2-1; 13 nucleotides match TRBD2. Trimming at V came to 5 bases and at J to 6 bases, leaving 10 bases not matched to a gene. The CDR3 length is 17 residues. Germline loops: CDR1 SGHNT, CDR2 YENEEA. The CDR3 nucleotides read TGTGCCAGCAGCCCCCGGACTAGCGGGAGCCAGAGCAATGAGCAGTTCTTC. This sequence encodes CASSPRTSGSQSNEQFF.

This clone was picked up one time. This sequence joins TRBV28 and TRBJ1-1, with a weak D call TRBD1 (5 bases). The length of the CDR3 is 14 residues. V gave up 6 bases and J gave up 6 bases, with 17 bases separating them. Germline CDR1 MDHEN, CDR2 SYDVKM. This CDR3 reads CASRKRGNGAEAFF. The DNA for the CDR3 is TGTGCCAGCAGGAAGCGGGGGAACGGTGCTGAAGCTTTCTTT.

The CDR3 DNA reads TGCGCCAGCAGCTTGGAAGTTGGACTCAGGTACTTC. Its protein is CASSLEVGLRYF. V gene TRBV5-1 combines with J gene TRBJ2-5; TRBD2 is a possible D gene (5 bases). The V gene lost 0 bases and the J gene lost 13 bases, with 13 bases spanning the gap. This CDR3 region has 12 residues. The germline CDR1 and CDR2 sequences are SGHRS and YFSETQ.

This rearrangement joins TRBV7-6 to TRBJ2-1; 14 bases are shared with TRBD2. Germline CDR1 SGHVS, CDR2 FNYEAQ. With V trimmed by 5 bases and J by 7 bases, 4 bases remained unmatched. The CDR3 runs to 15 residues. This CDR3 reads CASSQTSGRENEQFF. CDR3 coding DNA: TGTGCCAGCAGCCAGACTAGCGGGAGGGAAAATGAGCAGTTCTTC.

V usage is TRBV5-4 and J usage is TRBJ2-2; perhaps TRBD1 as D (6 bases). Germline values: CDR1 SGHNT, CDR2 YYREEE (reference sequence). The CDR3 sequence is 14 residues long. V dropped 0 bases and J dropped 3 bases, with 6 bases sitting between them. The chain's CDR3 is CASSLAGDTGELFF. The CDR3, as DNA: TGTGCCAGCAGCTTGGCAGGGGACACCGGGGAGCTGTTTTTT.

The genes are TRBV7-8 and TRBJ1-5, with D tentatively TRBD1 (5 bases). Trimming removed 0 bases from V and 0 bases from J, with 12 bases in between. Per germline, CDR1 SGHVS and CDR2 FQNEAQ. The CDR3 has 17 amino acids. CDR3 in amino acids: CASSLAGAQYSNQPQHF. The CDR3 coding sequence is TGTGCCAGCAGCTTAGCAGGGGCCCAGTATAGCAATCAGCCCCAGCATTTT. Looking up the rest from reference TRBV7-8 and TRBJ1-5 gives the full variable domain: GAGVSQSPRYKVAKRGQDVALRCDPISGHVSLFWYQQALGQGPEFLTYFQNEAQLDKSGLPSDRFFAERPEGSVSTLKIQRTQQEDSAVYLCASSLAGAQYSNQPQHFGDGTRLSIL.

This clone was observed once. The chain joins TRBV6-1 to TRBJ2-7; 14 bases agree with TRBD2. The ends lost 4 bases at V and 4 bases at J; junction bases unmatched: 6. Germline V gene data show CDR1 as MNHNS and CDR2 as SASEGT. This CDR3 is 16 amino acids long. The CDR3: CASSGRLAGGRYEQYF. CDR3 in DNA: TGTGCCAGCAGTGGTAGACTAGCGGGAGGGCGGTACGAGCAGTACTTC.

In this sample, this clone turned up a few times. The chain couples TRBV28 to TRBJ1-1; TRBD1 aligns across 8 bases. Germline CDR1 is MDHEN and CDR2 is SYDVKM. This CDR3 comprises 16 residues. The junction had 6 bases not matched to a gene; V was cut back by 1 base and J by 2 bases. The CDR3 loop is CASSLFETGANTEAFF. CDR3 bases: TGTGCCAGCAGTTTATTTGAGACAGGGGCCAACACTGAAGCTTTCTTT.

The J gene is TRBJ1-5, the V gene TRBV18; D not certain. CDR3 size: 16 residues. Deletions cut 6 bases from V and 4 bases from J, with 19 bases between. The germline gives CDR1 KGHSH, CDR2 LQKENI. Here the CDR3 reads CASSPRIGDQNQPQHF. As DNA, the CDR3 is TGTGCCAGCTCCCCTAGGATCGGGGATCAAAATCAGCCCCAGCATTTT.

The V gene is TRBV7-2, the J gene TRBJ2-1; 9 bases map to TRBD1. In germline, CDR1 is SGHTA, CDR2 FQGNSA. This CDR3 has 15 amino acids. With V trimmed by 3 bases and J by 2 bases, 2 bases remained unmatched. This CDR3 reads CASSLRTGAYNEQFF. CDR3 in DNA: TGTGCCAGCAGCTTGAGGACAGGGGCCTACAATGAGCAGTTCTTC.

CDR3 sequence: CASRRGTPHRNEQFF. For the CDR3, the DNA is TGTGCCAGCAGAAGGGGGACACCCCACAGGAATGAGCAGTTCTTC. This chain connects TRBV21-1 to TRBJ2-1; the table's D gene call, TRBD1, was not cross checked with the DNA. TRBV21-1 is assigned pseudogene status. The CDR3 covers 15 residues.

This chain links TRBV28 with TRBJ2-1; TRBD2 aligns across 8 bases. CDR3 size: 16 residues. V was clipped by 10 bases and J by 7 bases; unmatched bases: 18. CDR1 is MDHEN and CDR2 is SYDVKM in the germline V gene. CDR3 residues: CAIVLFSGMTVNEQFF. CDR3 in DNA: TGTGCCATCGTTCTATTTAGCGGGATGACAGTAAATGAGCAGTTCTTC.

This chain uses TRBV3-1 (or the pseudogene TRBV3-2) with TRBJ2-3; D is unclear. The CDR3 is 15 amino acids. V was trimmed by 4 bases and J by 3 bases, leaving 14 bases between them. From germline, CDR1 is LGHDT and CDR2 YNNKEL (reference sequence). CDR3 coding DNA: TGTGCCAGCAGCCCGCGAGGAGATGGGACAGATACGCAGTATTTT. Protein: CASSPRGDGTDTQYF.

The chain joins TRBV13 to TRBJ1-2; a weak D match, TRBD1 (6 bases). The germline gives CDR1 PRHDT, CDR2 FYEKMQ (reference sequence). Trimming removed 3 bases from V and 2 bases from J, with 16 bases in between. The CDR3 is made up of 16 amino acids. The CDR3 loop reads CASSFWGHRSNYGYTF. The CDR3 bases are TGTGCCAGCAGCTTCTGGGGGCATCGGTCCAACTATGGCTACACCTTC.

This chain uses TRBV28 with TRBJ1-2; TRBD1 agrees at 7 bases. The ends lost 6 bases at V and 14 bases at J; junction bases unmatched: 21. The CDR3 consists of 15 residues. Germline V gene data show CDR1 as MDHEN and CDR2 as SYDVKM. CDR3 coding DNA: TGTGCCAGCAGCTCCCTGGACAGGTTCCCCGCCAAGGGGACCTTC. Residues: CASSSLDRFPAKGTF.

This clone came up many times. The chain has TRBV3-1 (or the pseudogene TRBV3-2) and TRBJ2-2; 10 nucleotides match TRBD2. From germline, CDR1 is LGHDT and CDR2 YNNKEL (reference sequence). Trimming cost V 7 bases and J 6 bases; bases outside gene matches: 5. This CDR3 contains 14 residues. The CDR3 reads CASKREGDAGELFF. Written as DNA, the CDR3 is TGTGCCAGCAAGCGGGAGGGCGATGCCGGGGAGCTGTTTTTT.

The chain combines TRBV28 with TRBJ1-1; D is perhaps TRBD1 (5 bases). Between the trimmed V and J ends, which lost 5 bases and 9 bases, there was a span of 19 bases. CDR3 length: 14 residues. Germline CDR1 is MDHEN and CDR2 is SYDVKM. The CDR3 DNA is TGTGCCAGCAGTGCAGGGTTACCCTCCAATCAAGCTTTCTTT. Protein sequence: CASSAGLPSNQAFF. Full variable domain (outside the CDR3, taken from reference TRBV28 and TRBJ1-1): DVKVTQSSRYLVKRTGEKVFLECVQDMDHENMFWYRQDPGLGLRLIYFSYDVKMKEKGDIPEGYSVSREKKERFSLILESASTNQTSMYLCASSAGLPSNQAFFGQGTRLTVV.

A remark on this clone: Different DNA sequences within this sample yield the same CDR3. The chain is built from TRBV4-3 and TRBJ1-1; D uncertain. V was clipped by 0 bases and J by 1 base, with 3 bases between them. Germline values: CDR1 LGHNA, CDR2 YSLEER. The CDR3 is 13 residues long. The DNA for the CDR3 is TGCGCCAGCAGCCAAGATCGGAACACTGAAGCTTTCTTT. Protein product: CASSQDRNTEAFF.

This chain links TRBV19 with TRBJ2-1; tentative D call: TRBD2 (5 bases). The CDR3 covers 13 residues. The V end was cut by 5 bases, the J end by 6 bases, with 11 bases between. Germline CDR1 is LNHDA and CDR2 is SQIVND (reference sequence). CDR3 sequence: CASSSGLSNEQFF. CDR3 DNA sequence: TGTGCCAGTAGTTCAGGACTCTCCAATGAGCAGTTCTTC.

The genes are TRBV4-1 and TRBJ2-1, with a weak D call TRBD2 (5 bases). The length of the CDR3 is 15 residues. V was shortened by 1 base and J by 5 bases, with 12 bases between the two germline ends. Germline assignment: CDR1 MGHRA and CDR2 YSYEKL. The CDR3 DNA sequence: TGCGCCAGCAGCCAAGGTTCTAGCCGCGACAATGAGCAGTTCTTC. This encodes CASSQGSSRDNEQFF.

V gene TRBV28 combines with J gene TRBJ2-3; 12 bases map to TRBD2. Germline-derived CDR1 and CDR2 are MDHEN and SYDVKM. The J segment lost 2 bases and the V segment lost 9 bases, leaving 6 bases of the junction unmatched. There are 15 residues in the CDR3. The CDR3 DNA sequence: TGTGCCAGTCGATCTAGCGGGAGGGCCACAGATACGCAGTATTTT. It yields the protein CASRSSGRATDTQYF.

The J gene is TRBJ1-5, the V gene TRBV28; TRBD1 aligns across 8 bases. V was clipped by 6 bases and J by 5 bases; unmatched bases: 0. The germline V gene encodes CDR1 MDHEN and CDR2 SYDVKM. This CDR3 contains 12 residues. This chain's CDR3 is CASRQGDQPQHF. The CDR3 nucleotides are TGTGCCAGCAGACAGGGGGATCAGCCCCAGCATTTT.

The CDR3, as DNA: TGTGCCAGCAGCTTAGACAGCGGTGGCTACACCTTC. Protein sequence: CASSLDSGGYTF. The chain carries TRBV7-2 and TRBJ1-2, with unresolved D. Germline V CDR1 and CDR2: SGHTA, FQGNSA. Trimming stripped 1 base from V and 7 bases from J, with 7 bases between. The CDR3 extends over 12 amino acids.

Comment on this clone: The sample has other DNA sequences that encode this CDR3 too. V and J are TRBV28 and TRBJ2-7; D call uncertain. V gave up 4 bases and J gave up 4 bases, with 5 bases separating them. Germline V lookup: CDR1 MDHEN, CDR2 SYDVKM. This CDR3 region has 11 residues. The CDR3 coding sequence is TGTGCCAGCAGTTCCCGTTACGAGCAGTACTTC. As protein: CASSSRYEQYF.